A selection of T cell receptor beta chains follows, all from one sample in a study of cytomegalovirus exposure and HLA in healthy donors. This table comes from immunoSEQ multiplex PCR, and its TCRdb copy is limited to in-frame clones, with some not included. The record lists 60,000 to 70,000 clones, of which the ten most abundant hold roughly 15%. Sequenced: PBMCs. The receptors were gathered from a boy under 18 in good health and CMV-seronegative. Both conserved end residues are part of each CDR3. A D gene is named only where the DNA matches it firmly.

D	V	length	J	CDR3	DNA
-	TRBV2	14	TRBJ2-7	CATAPPRVDYEQYF	TGTGCCACCGCCCCGCCGAGGGTGGACTACGAGCAGTACTTC
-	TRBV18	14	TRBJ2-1	CASSPESSFGEQFF	TGTGCCAGCTCACCAGAATCGTCGTTCGGTGAGCAGTTCTTC
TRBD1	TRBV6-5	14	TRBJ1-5	CASSPGQVQWPQHF	TGTGCCAGCAGCCCCGGACAGGTTCAGTGGCCCCAGCATTTT
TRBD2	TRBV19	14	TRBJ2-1	CASSMTSGFNEQFF	TGTGCCAGTAGTATGACTAGCGGTTTCAATGAGCAGTTCTTC
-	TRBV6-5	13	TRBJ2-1	CASSTSAYNEQFF	TGTGCCAGCAGTACCTCCGCGTACAATGAGCAGTTCTTC
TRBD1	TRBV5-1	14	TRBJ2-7	CASSLDFTGDEQYF	TGCGCCAGCAGCTTGGACTTTACAGGGGACGAGCAGTACTTC
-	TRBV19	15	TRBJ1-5	CASTVVGASNQPQHF	TGTGCCAGTACCGTCGTGGGGGCGAGCAATCAGCCCCAGCATTTT
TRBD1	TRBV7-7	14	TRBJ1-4	CASSLGQGDEKLFF	TGTGCCAGCAGCTTAGGACAGGGTGATGAAAAACTGTTTTTT
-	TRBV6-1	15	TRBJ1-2	CASSGGFPLAYGYTF	TGTGCCAGCAGTGGAGGGTTCCCCCTCGCCTATGGCTACACCTTC
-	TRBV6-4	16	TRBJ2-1	CASSQGGGEGYNEQFF	TGTGCCAGCAGCCAGGGTGGGGGCGAAGGCTACAATGAGCAGTTCTTC
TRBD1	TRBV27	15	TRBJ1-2	CASSPSGTGFGGYTF	TGTGCCAGCAGTCCCTCCGGGACAGGCTTCGGGGGCTACACCTTC
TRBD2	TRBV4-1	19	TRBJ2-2	CASSQELRGVSRDTGELFF	TGCGCCAGCAGCCAAGAACTTCGGGGGGTCAGCAGGGACACCGGGGAGCTGTTTTTT
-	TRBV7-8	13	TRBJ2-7	CASRSGGPYEQYF	TGTGCCAGCAGATCGGGGGGCCCCTACGAGCAGTACTTC
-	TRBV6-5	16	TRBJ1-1	CASSYSLQGIKAEAFF	TGTGCCAGCAGTTACTCCCTTCAGGGTATCAAGGCTGAAGCTTTCTTT
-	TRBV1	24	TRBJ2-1	CTSSLRLGFRGLAGGPSSYNEQFF	TGCACCAGCAGCCTGAGGCTTGGGTTCAGGGGACTAGCGGGAGGACCAAGCTCCTACAATGAGCAGTTCTTC
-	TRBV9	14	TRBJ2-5	CASSVDPVQETQYF	TGTGCCAGCAGCGTAGATCCGGTACAAGAGACCCAGTACTTC
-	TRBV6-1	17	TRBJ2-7	CASSEEGGGYAGYEQYF	TGTGCCAGCAGTGAAGAGGGGGGGGGATATGCGGGGTACGAGCAGTACTTC
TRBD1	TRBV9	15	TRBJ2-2	CASTTKDRDSGELFF	TGTGCCAGCACGACCAAGGACAGGGACTCCGGGGAGCTGTTTTTT
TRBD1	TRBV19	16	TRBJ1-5	CASSIDRGGSNQPQHF	TGTGCCAGTAGTATCGACAGGGGCGGAAGCAATCAGCCCCAGCATTTT
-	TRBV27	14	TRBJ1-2	CASSSGGGGYGYTF	TGTGCCAGCAGTAGTGGGGGAGGAGGCTATGGCTACACCTTC
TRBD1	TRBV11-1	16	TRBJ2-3	CASSLGSGGSRDTQYF	TGTGCCAGCAGCCTGGGATCAGGGGGTTCAAGAGATACGCAGTATTTT
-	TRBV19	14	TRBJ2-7	CASSTQLWVDEQYF	TGTGCCAGTAGTACCCAACTATGGGTCGACGAGCAGTACTTC
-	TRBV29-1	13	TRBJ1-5	CSFGQSSNQPQHF	TGCAGCTTCGGACAGAGTTCCAATCAGCCCCAGCATTTT
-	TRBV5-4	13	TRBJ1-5	CASSLDPPGAQHF	TGTGCCAGCAGCTTGGATCCCCCCGGGGCCCAGCATTTT
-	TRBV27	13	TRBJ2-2	CASSFRGHGELFF	TGTGCCAGCAGTTTTAGGGGCCACGGGGAGCTGTTTTTT
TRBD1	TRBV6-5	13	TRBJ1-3	CASADRARNTIYF	TGTGCCAGCGCAGACAGGGCCCGTAACACCATATATTTT
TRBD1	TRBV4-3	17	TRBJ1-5	CASSHELNRGPNQPQHF	TGCGCCAGCAGCCATGAACTCAACAGGGGACCCAATCAGCCCCAGCATTTT
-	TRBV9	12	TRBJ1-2	CASSVAGYGYTF	TGTGCCAGCAGCGTTGCCGGCTATGGCTACACCTTC
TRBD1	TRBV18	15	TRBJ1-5	CASSPQGQGNQPQHF	TGTGCCAGCTCACCCCAAGGACAGGGAAATCAGCCCCAGCATTTT
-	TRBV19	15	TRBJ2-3	CASSKGGRPTDTQYF	TGTGCCAGTAGTAAAGGTGGGAGGCCGACAGATACGCAGTATTTT
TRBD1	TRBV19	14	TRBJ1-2	CASSIGQGGYGYTF	TGTGCCAGTAGTATCGGACAGGGCGGTTATGGCTACACCTTC
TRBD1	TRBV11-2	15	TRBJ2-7	CASSDSGTGSYEQYF	TGTGCCAGCAGCGACTCCGGGACAGGGTCCTACGAGCAGTACTTC
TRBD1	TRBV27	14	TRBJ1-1	CASSSQGKNTEAFF	TGTGCCAGCAGTTCACAGGGGAAGAACACTGAAGCTTTCTTT
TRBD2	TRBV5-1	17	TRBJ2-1	CASSPERVSGITDEQFF	TGCGCCAGCAGCCCGGAACGTGTAAGCGGGATCACGGATGAGCAGTTCTTC
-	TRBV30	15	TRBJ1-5	CAWNLGARSNQPQHF	TGTGCCTGGAACTTGGGGGCGCGAAGCAATCAGCCCCAGCATTTT
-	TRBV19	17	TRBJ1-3	CASSEDSRLFSGNTIYF	TGTGCCAGTAGTGAGGACAGTCGCCTATTCTCTGGAAACACCATATATTTT
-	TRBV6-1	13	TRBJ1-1	CASKPQLYTEAFF	TGTGCCAGCAAACCCCAGTTATACACTGAAGCTTTCTTT
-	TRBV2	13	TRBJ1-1	CASMGGVGTEAFF	TGTGCCAGCATGGGGGGGGTCGGGACTGAAGCTTTCTTT
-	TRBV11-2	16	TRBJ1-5	CASSDTGTLVNQPQHF	TGTGCCAGCAGCGACACCGGGACATTGGTCAATCAGCCCCAGCATTTT
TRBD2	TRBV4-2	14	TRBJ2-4	CASSQAGGQNIQYF	TGTGCCAGCAGCCAAGCGGGGGGGCAGAACATTCAGTACTTC
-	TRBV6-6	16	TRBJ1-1	CASSSPGVGVNTEAFF	TGTGCCAGCAGTTCCCCAGGGGTTGGGGTGAACACTGAAGCTTTCTTT
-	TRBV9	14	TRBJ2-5	CASSVRADQETQYF	TGTGCCAGCAGCGTTCGAGCGGACCAAGAGACCCAGTACTTC